The rows below give T cell receptor beta chains drawn from one sample of a study of OX40 agonist ivuxolimab in advanced cancers. Measured with immunoSEQ multiplex PCR; TCRdb has only the in-frame clones, and not every one. The table includes under 85,000 clones, approximately 83% detected once. The sequenced sample was CD4+ or CD8+ T cells sorted from blood, obtained in a trial of the OX40 agonist ivuxolimab. These receptors all stem from an adult with an advanced solid tumor such as melanoma, head and neck, liver or kidney cancer. The CDR3 runs from the conserved cysteine through the conserved F or W. A D gene is named only where the DNA matches it firmly. Not every row has a clone size; where given, it reads once, few, many or a size class.

J gene: TRBJ1-1
clone size: -
V gene: TRBV6-1
D gene: TRBD1
CDR3 protein: CASTGTGRDAFF
CDR3 DNA: TGTGCCAGCACAGGGACAGGGAGGGATGCTTTCTTT

J gene: TRBJ2-7
clone size: -
V gene: TRBV6-1
D gene: -
CDR3 protein: CASKFGAYEQYF
CDR3 DNA: TGTGCCAGCAAGTTTGGGGCCTACGAGCAGTACTTC

J gene: TRBJ1-1
clone size: -
V gene: TRBV18
D gene: -
CDR3 protein: CASSPYWTGKGTEAFF
CDR3 DNA: TGTGCCAGCTCACCTTATTGGACGGGCAAAGGGACTGAGGCTTTCTTT

J gene: TRBJ1-5
clone size: -
V gene: TRBV4-2
D gene: -
CDR3 protein: CASSQEFISNSASNQPQHF
CDR3 DNA: TGTGCCAGCAGCCAAGAGTTCATCTCGAACAGCGCTAGCAATCAGCCCCAGCATTTT

J gene: TRBJ2-3
clone size: -
V gene: TRBV13
D gene: -
CDR3 protein: CASSQLYREGTDTQYF
CDR3 DNA: TGTGCCAGCAGCCAGCTATACAGGGAGGGCACAGATACGCAGTATTTT

J gene: TRBJ2-7
clone size: -
V gene: TRBV7-2
D gene: TRBD1
CDR3 protein: CASRSTGTGRREQYF
CDR3 DNA: TGTGCCAGCAGGTCAACCGGGACAGGGCGACGCGAGCAGTACTTC

J gene: TRBJ2-7
clone size: -
V gene: TRBV5-4
D gene: -
CDR3 protein: CASSLDPTRQMEYF
CDR3 DNA: TGTGCCAGCAGCTTGGATCCGACTAGGCAAATGGAGTACTTC

J gene: TRBJ2-5
clone size: -
V gene: TRBV20-1
D gene: -
CDR3 protein: CSARLGETQYF
CDR3 DNA: TGCAGTGCTCGGTTAGGTGAGACCCAGTACTTC

J gene: TRBJ1-3
clone size: -
V gene: TRBV30
D gene: -
CDR3 protein: CAWSGGLFSGNTIYF
CDR3 DNA: TGTGCCTGGAGTGGAGGACTCTTCTCTGGAAACACCATATATTTT

J gene: TRBJ2-1
clone size: -
V gene: TRBV7-9
D gene: -
CDR3 protein: CASSLGQADYNEQFF
CDR3 DNA: TGTGCCAGCAGCTTAGGACAGGCGGACTACAATGAGCAGTTCTTC

J gene: TRBJ2-2
clone size: -
V gene: TRBV11-3
D gene: TRBD2
CDR3 protein: CASSFLAGTNTGELFF
CDR3 DNA: TGTGCCAGCAGCTTCTTAGCGGGGACGAACACCGGGGAGCTGTTTTTT

J gene: TRBJ1-6
clone size: -
V gene: TRBV19
D gene: -
CDR3 protein: CASTRQYNSPLHF
CDR3 DNA: TGTGCCAGTACCAGACAGTATAATTCACCCCTCCACTTT

J gene: TRBJ2-5
clone size: once
V gene: TRBV7-2
D gene: -
CDR3 protein: CASSQGGGGETQYF
CDR3 DNA: TGTGCCAGCAGCCAAGGCGGGGGCGGGGAGACCCAGTACTTC

J gene: TRBJ1-3
clone size: -
V gene: TRBV11-3
D gene: -
CDR3 protein: CASSSIIDAYSGNTIYF
CDR3 DNA: TGTGCCAGCAGTTCGATAATAGATGCTTACTCTGGAAACACCATATATTTT

J gene: TRBJ2-1
clone size: -
V gene: TRBV5-1
D gene: TRBD2
CDR3 protein: CASSLGLAPNEQFF
CDR3 DNA: TGCGCCAGCAGCTTAGGACTAGCGCCCAATGAGCAGTTCTTC

J gene: TRBJ2-7
clone size: -
V gene: TRBV5-1
D gene: TRBD1
CDR3 protein: CASRETGGGEQYF
CDR3 DNA: TGCGCCAGCAGGGAAACAGGGGGTGGCGAGCAGTACTTC

J gene: TRBJ1-2
clone size: -
V gene: TRBV7-2
D gene: -
CDR3 protein: CASSPMTADYGYTF
CDR3 DNA: TGTGCCAGCAGCCCCATGACGGCCGACTATGGCTACACCTTC

J gene: TRBJ2-7
clone size: -
V gene: TRBV19
D gene: -
CDR3 protein: CASSDGDRSYEQYF
CDR3 DNA: TGTGCCAGTAGTGACGGTGACAGATCCTACGAGCAGTACTTC

J gene: TRBJ2-7
clone size: -
V gene: TRBV4-2
D gene: -
CDR3 protein: CASSQDFGEQYF
CDR3 DNA: TGTGCCAGCAGCCAAGATTTTGGTGAGCAGTACTTC

J gene: TRBJ2-4
clone size: -
V gene: TRBV2
D gene: -
CDR3 protein: CASSDRQLFLAKNIQYF
CDR3 DNA: TGTGCCAGCAGTGACAGGCAGCTCTTTCTAGCCAAAAACATTCAGTACTTC

J gene: TRBJ1-1
clone size: once
V gene: TRBV11-3
D gene: -
CDR3 protein: CASSPRRGHRNTEAFF
CDR3 DNA: TGTGCCAGCAGCCCTCGAAGGGGTCATCGGAACACTGAAGCTTTCTTT

J gene: TRBJ1-6
clone size: once
V gene: TRBV7-9
D gene: -
CDR3 protein: CASSPVMHNSPLHF
CDR3 DNA: TGTGCCAGCAGCCCCGTGATGCATAATTCACCCCTCCACTTT

J gene: TRBJ1-2
clone size: -
V gene: TRBV7-9
D gene: -
CDR3 protein: CASSLEGTWAAGYTF
CDR3 DNA: TGTGCCAGCAGCTTAGAAGGGACTTGGGCTGCTGGCTACACCTTC

J gene: TRBJ2-7
clone size: -
V gene: TRBV9
D gene: TRBD2
CDR3 protein: CASSVGAAGGPGRYEQYF
CDR3 DNA: TGTGCCAGCAGCGTAGGGGCAGCGGGAGGGCCGGGGCGCTACGAGCAGTACTTC

J gene: TRBJ2-1
clone size: -
V gene: TRBV29-1
D gene: TRBD2
CDR3 protein: CSVAQLAGGNEQFF
CDR3 DNA: TGCAGCGTTGCCCAACTAGCGGGAGGAAATGAGCAGTTCTTC

J gene: TRBJ2-7
clone size: -
V gene: TRBV7-9
D gene: TRBD1
CDR3 protein: CASSVTGGHEQYF
CDR3 DNA: TGTGCCAGCAGCGTGACAGGGGGCCACGAGCAGTACTTC

J gene: TRBJ2-7
clone size: -
V gene: TRBV14
D gene: -
CDR3 protein: CASSSPRLNVHEQYF
CDR3 DNA: TGTGCCAGCAGCTCTCCCAGGCTTAATGTCCACGAGCAGTACTTC

J gene: TRBJ2-3
clone size: -
V gene: TRBV9
D gene: -
CDR3 protein: CASSVAGRGLGTDTQYF
CDR3 DNA: TGTGCCAGCAGCGTAGCTGGGAGGGGGCTCGGGACAGATACGCAGTATTTT

J gene: TRBJ1-1
clone size: once
V gene: TRBV6-5
D gene: -
CDR3 protein: CASYPPTGNTEAFF
CDR3 DNA: TGTGCCAGCTATCCTCCCACCGGGAACACTGAAGCTTTCTTT

J gene: TRBJ2-2
clone size: once
V gene: TRBV2
D gene: TRBD2
CDR3 protein: CASRAGLATNTGELFF
CDR3 DNA: TGTGCCAGCAGAGCGGGACTAGCAACGAACACCGGGGAGCTGTTTTTT

J gene: TRBJ1-6
clone size: once
V gene: TRBV5-4
D gene: -
CDR3 protein: CASRETTVNSPLHF
CDR3 DNA: TGTGCCAGCAGGGAGACGACAGTTAATTCACCCCTCCACTTT

J gene: TRBJ2-5
clone size: -
V gene: TRBV6-5
D gene: -
CDR3 protein: CASSKRLGETQYF
CDR3 DNA: TGTGCCAGCAGTAAGCGCCTCGGAGAGACCCAGTACTTC

J gene: TRBJ2-1
clone size: -
V gene: TRBV5-1
D gene: TRBD2
CDR3 protein: CASSSGTSGTNEQFF
CDR3 DNA: TGCGCCAGCAGCTCCGGGACTAGCGGGACCAATGAGCAGTTCTTC

J gene: TRBJ1-2
clone size: -
V gene: TRBV6-1
D gene: -
CDR3 protein: CASSEGGPGYGYTF
CDR3 DNA: TGTGCCAGCAGTGAAGGCGGACCAGGGTATGGCTACACCTTC

J gene: TRBJ2-7
clone size: once
V gene: TRBV7-2
D gene: TRBD1
CDR3 protein: CASSEWDRGQGYEQYF
CDR3 DNA: TGTGCCAGCAGCGAATGGGACAGGGGGCAAGGTTACGAGCAGTACTTC

J gene: TRBJ2-3
clone size: -
V gene: TRBV7-9
D gene: -
CDR3 protein: CASSLMSGSETDTQYF
CDR3 DNA: TGTGCCAGCAGCTTAATGTCAGGCTCAGAAACAGATACGCAGTATTTT

J gene: TRBJ1-6
clone size: -
V gene: TRBV19
D gene: -
CDR3 protein: CASSIDPQEPHSPLHF
CDR3 DNA: TGTGCCAGTAGTATAGATCCCCAGGAACCTCATTCACCCCTCCACTTT

J gene: TRBJ1-4
clone size: -
V gene: TRBV4-2
D gene: TRBD1
CDR3 protein: CASSLTGTGATNEKLFF
CDR3 DNA: TGTGCCAGCAGCCTAACCGGGACAGGGGCAACTAATGAAAAACTGTTTTTT

J gene: TRBJ2-2
clone size: -
V gene: TRBV19
D gene: -
CDR3 protein: CASNAGKATGELFF
CDR3 DNA: TGTGCCAGTAACGCAGGGAAAGCCACCGGGGAGCTGTTTTTT

J gene: TRBJ2-5
clone size: -
V gene: TRBV5-1
D gene: -
CDR3 protein: CASSLVSWAGQPRETQYF
CDR3 DNA: TGCGCCAGCAGCTTGGTTAGTTGGGCGGGACAGCCAAGGGAGACCCAGTACTTC

J gene: TRBJ1-2
clone size: once
V gene: TRBV27
D gene: -
CDR3 protein: CASRPQGTNYGYTF
CDR3 DNA: TGTGCCAGCAGACCCCAGGGGACCAACTATGGCTACACCTTC

J gene: TRBJ1-1
clone size: -
V gene: TRBV7-2
D gene: -
CDR3 protein: CASILGGGGTEAFF
CDR3 DNA: TGTGCCAGCATCCTAGGGGGGGGCGGCACTGAAGCTTTCTTT

J gene: TRBJ2-3
clone size: -
V gene: TRBV9
D gene: TRBD2
CDR3 protein: CASSVGAGVGSDTQYF
CDR3 DNA: TGTGCCAGCAGCGTAGGCGCGGGAGTGGGATCAGATACGCAGTATTTT

J gene: TRBJ2-7
clone size: once
V gene: TRBV7-9
D gene: TRBD1
CDR3 protein: CASSFRTGTGTYEQYF
CDR3 DNA: TGTGCCAGCAGCTTCCGGACAGGTACGGGGACCTACGAGCAGTACTTC

J gene: TRBJ2-7
clone size: -
V gene: TRBV7-2
D gene: -
CDR3 protein: CASSAVTYEQYF
CDR3 DNA: TGTGCCAGCAGTGCGGTTACCTACGAGCAGTACTTC

J gene: TRBJ1-3
clone size: -
V gene: TRBV5-6
D gene: -
CDR3 protein: CASSPYVLVPRLTIYF
CDR3 DNA: TGTGCCAGCAGCCCGTACGTGCTCGTTCCGAGGCTCACCATATATTTT